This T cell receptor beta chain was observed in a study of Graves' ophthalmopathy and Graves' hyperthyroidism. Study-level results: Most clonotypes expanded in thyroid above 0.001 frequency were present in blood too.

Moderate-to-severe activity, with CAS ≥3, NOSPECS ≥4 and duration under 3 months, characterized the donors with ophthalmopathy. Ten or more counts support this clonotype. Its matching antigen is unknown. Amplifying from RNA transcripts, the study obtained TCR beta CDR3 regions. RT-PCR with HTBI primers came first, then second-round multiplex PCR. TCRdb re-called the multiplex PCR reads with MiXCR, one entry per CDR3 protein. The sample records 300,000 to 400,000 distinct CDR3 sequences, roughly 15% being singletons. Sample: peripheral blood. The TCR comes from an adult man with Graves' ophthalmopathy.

CDR3 nucleotide sequence: TGTGCCAGCAGTTACTCCCCATCGACAGGGATAAACACTGAAGCTTTCTTT. It codes for CASSYSPSTGINTEAFF. This chain connects TRBV6-2 or TRBV6-3 to TRBJ1-1, with 7 positions matching TRBD1. The J segment lost 2 bases and the V segment lost 0 bases, leaving 9 bases of the junction unmatched. The CDR3 contains 17 residues. Germline CDR1 is MNHEY and CDR2 is SVGEGT.